This T cell receptor beta chain comes out of a study of T cells in Graves' hyperthyroidism and ophthalmopathy. The study's findings and limits: Appearing also in blood were most of the thyroid clonotypes expanded above 0.001.

Newly diagnosed hyperthyroidism patients aged 18 to 65 years had disease lasting under 2 months. Diagnoses were established using clinical symptoms, serum thyroxine and TRAb, thyroid ultrasound and orbital computed tomography. A word on this clonotype: What it recognizes is unknown.

TCR beta CDR3 region amplification was performed from RNA transcripts. TCR CDR3 underwent first-round RT-PCR with the HTBI primer set. TCRdb re-analysed the multiplex PCR reads in MiXCR, keeping a single row per CDR3 protein. The data contain hundreds of thousands of distinct CDR3 sequences, about 15% of them seen just once; the ten biggest clones take up about 9.4%. The junction had 10 bases not matched to a gene; V was cut back by 2 bases and J by 2 bases. CDR3 length: 18 residues. The germline V gene has CDR1 WSHSY and CDR2 SAAADI. Material for sequencing was blood. The clonotype originates from a woman younger than 35 with Graves' hyperthyroidism. V gene TRBV10-2 combines with J gene TRBJ2-7; 12 bases line up with TRBD2. The CDR3 DNA follows: TGCGCCAGCAGTGAGAGGGACCTGGGACTAGCGGGCCCCTACGAGCAGTACTTC. Translating gives CASSERDLGLAGPYEQYF.